This passage covers 21 T cell receptor beta chains from one sample sequenced in a study of molecular identifiers for immune sequencing clone quantification. TCRdb fed the PCR reads into MiXCR, producing one record per CDR3 protein. The table records some 580,000 distinct CDR3 sequences, 25% of them present only once. The material sequenced was naive CD8+ T cells from blood, with Jurkat cell RNA spiked in. Subset noted: FACS-sorted CD8+CD4-CCR7+CD45RA+ naive T cells. Receptor source: a human donor in good health. Some libraries in this study had Jurkat cell RNA spiked in.

This clonotype has a handful of counts. The chain joins TRBV24-1 to TRBJ2-3; D perhaps matches TRBD2 (6 bases). Trimming shortened V by 7 bases and J by 4 bases, and 29 bases separated the two germline ends. The CDR3 runs 19 residues. From germline, CDR1 is KGHDR and CDR2 SFDVKD. CDR3 residues: CATREGGSRKGALPDTQYF. The CDR3 DNA reads TGTGCCACCAGAGAAGGAGGGTCCAGGAAGGGCGCGCTTCCAGATACGCAGTATTTT.

In its sample, this clonotype was seen a few times. The J gene is TRBJ1-1, the V gene TRBV12-3 or TRBV12-4; D is unresolved. CDR3 length: 15 amino acids. V was shortened by 2 bases and J by 3 bases, with 13 bases between the two germline ends. CDR3 sequence: CASSLTDVWDTEAFF. CDR3 nucleotides: TGTGCCAGCAGTTTAACTGACGTATGGGACACTGAAGCTTTCTTT.

This clonotype has only a few counts. J is TRBJ2-6 and V is TRBV9; D tentatively reads TRBD1 or TRBD2 (5 bases each). The V end was cut by 3 bases, the J end by 0 bases, with 19 bases between. Germline V lookup: CDR1 SGDLS, CDR2 YYNGEE. The CDR3 has 19 residues. CDR3 DNA: TGTGCCAGCAGCGGGGACGGAAGGTCTTTTAACTCTGGGGCCAACGTCCTGACTTTC. Translating gives CASSGDGRSFNSGANVLTF.

In its sample, this clonotype was seen many times. This chain connects TRBV3-1 to TRBJ2-7; D tentatively reads TRBD1 or TRBD2 (6 bases each). The CDR3 consists of 15 residues. The germline gives CDR1 LGHDT, CDR2 YNNKEL (reference sequence). The V and J ends lost 0 bases and 3 bases respectively, with 12 bases between them. CDR3: CASSQEGGPLYEQYF. For the CDR3, the DNA is TGTGCCAGCAGCCAAGAAGGGGGGCCCCTCTACGAGCAGTACTTC.

This clonotype showed up just once. A much larger clonotype is one base distant, so this may be a read error. The genes are TRBV30 and TRBJ2-3, with TRBD2 matching 12 bases. Per the germline V gene, CDR1 is GTSNPN and CDR2 is SVGIG (reference sequence). This CDR3 region has 14 residues. V lost 2 bases to trimming and J lost 6 bases; unmatched junction nucleotides: 3. The CDR3 region has the DNA TGTGCCTGGAGTTGGACTAGCGGGGTGGATACGCAGTATTTT. It yields the protein CAWSWTSGVDTQYF.

This chain connects TRBV27 to TRBJ2-1; D unclear. The DNA end is a closer match to TRBJ2-5, so the J assignment may be wrong. Germline lookup yields CDR1 MNHEY and CDR2 SMNVEV (reference sequence). This CDR3 comprises 16 residues. CDR3 nucleotide sequence: TGTGCCAGCAGCCACCGACAAGCGAGGTTTGAAGAGACCCAGTACTTC. Translated: CASSHRQARFEETQYF.

This clonotype was seen only a few times. The chain links TRBV19 to TRBJ2-3, with D unclear. Trimming pared 0 bases from V and 3 bases from J, leaving 13 bases between. This CDR3 spans 16 amino acids. Germline V gene lookup returns CDR1 LNHDA and CDR2 SQIVND (reference sequence). CDR3 protein: CASSIEGPGRTDTQYF. Here the CDR3 DNA reads TGTGCCAGTAGTATAGAAGGTCCAGGACGGACAGATACGCAGTATTTT.

The V gene is TRBV3-2, the J gene TRBJ2-2; TRBD1, the table's D call, lacks a check against the DNA. TRBV3-2 is a pseudogene segment. The CDR3 runs to 17 residues. This CDR3 reads CASSQEGPGTNTGELFF. The DNA of the CDR3 is TGTGCCAGCAGCCAAGAGGGACCGGGAACGAACACCGGGGAGCTGTTTTTT.

In this sample, this clonotype turned up many times. The rearrangement joins TRBV20-1 to TRBJ1-4; weak D call: TRBD1 (5 bases). Trimming shortened V by 6 bases and J by 4 bases, and 12 bases separated the two germline ends. The germline V gene encodes CDR1 DFQATT and CDR2 SNEGSKA (reference sequence). The CDR3 consists of 13 residues. The CDR3 region is CSASWGSNEKLFF. Written as DNA, the CDR3 is TGCAGTGCGAGTTGGGGGAGTAATGAAAAACTGTTTTTT.

A remark on this clonotype: A read error is possible here, since a much larger clone lies one base away. The V call is TRBV7-9, the J call TRBJ2-3; D could derive from TRBD1 or TRBD2 (5 bases each). The germline V gene has CDR1 SEHNR and CDR2 FQNEAQ (reference sequence). This CDR3 region has 14 residues. The CDR3 reads CVSSLWGYADTQYF. DNA of the CDR3: TGTGTCAGCAGCTTATGGGGGTATGCAGATACGCAGTATTTT.

About this clonotype: A junction end diverges from the germline sequence, so it may reflect a read error. The V gene is TRBV7-9, the J gene TRBJ1-1, with D uncertain. Germline values: CDR1 SEHNR, CDR2 FQNEAQ (reference sequence). The CDR3 spans 14 residues. The CDR3 coding sequence is TGTGCCAGCTGCTTACTGGCGGGGAACACTGAAGCTTTCTTT. Its translation: CASCLLAGNTEAFF.

The genes are TRBV11-2 and TRBJ2-7; TRBD1 matches 10 bases. V lost 4 bases to trimming and J lost 2 bases; unmatched junction nucleotides: 11. CDR1 is SGHAT and CDR2 is FQNNGV in the germline V gene. The CDR3 runs to 17 residues. The CDR3 loop is CASSSPGQGPQTYEQYF. The CDR3 coding sequence is TGTGCCAGCAGCTCGCCGGGACAGGGGCCCCAAACCTACGAGCAGTACTTC.

This clonotype appeared many times. The V call is TRBV7-9, the J call TRBJ2-3, with 8 bases lining up with TRBD1. The V gene end was trimmed by 0 bases and the J gene end by 1 base; junction bases not matched to a gene: 3. This CDR3 comprises 16 residues. The germline gives CDR1 SEHNR, CDR2 FQNEAQ (reference sequence). The CDR3 DNA sequence: TGTGCCAGCAGCTTAGCCTACAGGGGGGGCACAGATACGCAGTATTTT. Its protein product is CASSLAYRGGTDTQYF.

V usage is TRBV20-1 and J usage is TRBJ2-5; D might be TRBD1 (5 bases). Trimming stripped 3 bases from V and 4 bases from J, with 15 bases between. This CDR3 region has 14 residues. Germline-derived CDR1 and CDR2 are DFQATT and SNEGSKA (reference sequence). This CDR3 is CSARGPGFRETQYF. The CDR3 nucleotides read TGCAGTGCTAGGGGGCCAGGATTCAGAGAGACCCAGTACTTC.

This clonotype was seen only a few times. The chain carries TRBV3-1 and TRBJ2-1; weak D call: TRBD1 (6 bases). The CDR3 loop spans 16 amino acids. Germline CDR1 and CDR2: LGHDT and YNNKEL (reference sequence). Trimming stripped 0 bases from V and 7 bases from J, with 16 bases between. The CDR3 DNA follows: TGTGCCAGCAGCCAAGATCCCCCCGCAGGGGAGAATGAGCAGTTCTTC. Encoded protein: CASSQDPPAGENEQFF.

This clonotype was seen repeatedly, ten times or more. This chain links TRBV27 with TRBJ2-6; D is unclear. Trimming cost V 2 bases and J 0 bases, with 20 bases left between them. Germline-derived CDR1 and CDR2 are MNHEY and SMNVEV (reference sequence). This CDR3 has 20 amino acids. The CDR3 nucleotides are TGTGCCAGCAGTTTAGCGGTTAGACTCACACCCCACTCTGGGGCCAACGTCCTGACTTTC. Translated, it gives CASSLAVRLTPHSGANVLTF.

The table lists this clonotype with many counts. This rearrangement joins TRBV11-2 to TRBJ2-3; tentatively, D is TRBD2 (6 bases). Germline V gene data show CDR1 as SGHAT and CDR2 as FQNNGV. The CDR3 sequence is 14 residues long. V shed 3 bases and J shed 1 base, with 8 bases lying between them. The CDR3 loop reads CASSFPSGTDTQYF. CDR3 bases: TGTGCCAGCAGCTTCCCTAGCGGCACAGATACGCAGTATTTT.

For this clonotype: A read error may be the cause here, since a much bigger clone is one base away. The gene calls are TRBV7-9 and TRBJ2-1, with D maybe TRBD1 (5 bases). Looked up from germline, CDR1 is SEHNR and CDR2 is FQNEAQ (reference sequence). CDR3 length: 12 amino acids. CDR3 residues: CATSIKGVEQFF. CDR3 nucleotides: TGTGCCACCAGCATAAAAGGGGTAGAGCAGTTCTTC.

At least ten counts were recorded for this clonotype. The chain joins TRBV29-1 to TRBJ2-5; D could derive from TRBD1 or TRBD2 (5 bases each). Germline V gives CDR1 SQVTM, CDR2 ANQGSEA. CDR3 size: 13 residues. V lost 6 bases and J lost 3, with 14 bases in between. The CDR3 DNA reads TGCAGCGTGGGACCTCCGAGGGAAGAGACCCAGTACTTC. Protein sequence: CSVGPPREETQYF. The full variable domain, rest sourced from reference TRBV29-1 and TRBJ2-5, is SAVISQKPSRDICQRGTSLTIQCQVDSQVTMMFWYRQQPGQSLTLIATANQGSEATYESGFVIDKFPISRPNLTFSTLTVSNMSPEDSSIYLCSVGPPREETQYFGPGTRLLVL.

Remarks on this clonotype: A much larger clone lies a single base off, so this may be a read error. This chain connects TRBV28 to TRBJ2-1, with D tentatively TRBD1 (5 bases). The CDR3 runs to 16 residues. Germline V gene sequence: CDR1 MDHEN, CDR2 SYDVKM. Here the CDR3 reads CASTDRQGNLYTEQFF. The DNA of the CDR3 is TGTGCCAGCACCGACCGGCAGGGCAACCTCTACACTGAGCAGTTCTTC.

In regard to this clonotype: This may be a read error, as it is one base from a much larger clone. This chain joins TRBV27 and TRBJ2-3; TRBD1 agrees at 8 bases. There are 15 residues in the CDR3. The V gene's germline CDR1 is MNHEY and CDR2 SMNVEV (reference sequence). CDR3 sequence (DNA): TGTGCCAGCAGTCCGTGGGACAGGAGCACAGATGCGCAGTATTTT. It translates to CASSPWDRSTDAQYF.